The 8 T cell receptor beta chains below all came from one sample that was sequenced in a study of blood T cell repertoires in COVID-19. Only in-frame clones appear in the TCRdb table, and some are missing; sequencing was by immunoSEQ multiplex PCR. The sample carries a few hundred thousand clones, roughly 85% recorded once. The sequencing sample was made of peripheral blood. The receptors were gathered from a young woman with acute or convalescent COVID-19.

The rearrangement uses TRBV9 and TRBJ2-4; possible D gene TRBD2, 5 bases. V was cut by 3 bases and J by 3 bases, with 13 bases left in between. CDR3 length: 15 residues. Germline V gene lookup returns CDR1 SGDLS and CDR2 YYNGEE. CDR3: CASSAWESGKNIQYF. CDR3 DNA sequence: TGTGCCAGCAGCGCCTGGGAGTCTGGCAAAAACATTCAGTACTTC.

The chain is built from TRBV3-1 (or the pseudogene TRBV3-2) and TRBJ2-5, with 14 bases aligning to TRBD2. J lost 5 bases, V lost 4 bases, and 3 bases had no gene match. CDR1 and CDR2 (germline): LGHDT, YNNKEL (reference sequence). CDR3 length: 15 amino acids. Written as DNA, the CDR3 is TGTGCCAGCAGCCTCCGACTAGCGGGAGGGGAGACCCAGTACTTC. Its protein is CASSLRLAGGETQYF.

This chain connects TRBV28 to TRBJ1-5, with unresolved D. This CDR3 has 15 amino acids. Germline CDR1 is MDHEN and CDR2 is SYDVKM. The V end lost 7 bases, the J end lost 7 bases, and 20 bases lay between the germline ends. CDR3 region: CASNPLEGSAQPQHF. The CDR3, as DNA: TGTGCCAGCAATCCCCTCGAGGGTTCAGCCCAGCCCCAGCATTTT. Combining the CDR3 with reference TRBV28 and TRBJ1-5 gives the whole variable domain DVKVTQSSRYLVKRTGEKVFLECVQDMDHENMFWYRQDPGLGLRLIYFSYDVKMKEKGDIPEGYSVSREKKERFSLILESASTNQTSMYLCASNPLEGSAQPQHFGDGTRLSIL.

This chain joins TRBV28 and TRBJ2-1, with 9 bases fitting TRBD2. Germline V gene lookup returns CDR1 MDHEN and CDR2 SYDVKM. The length of the CDR3 is 14 residues. Trimming took 6 bases from V and 9 from J; bases not matched to a gene: 9. CDR3 nucleotide sequence: TGTGCCAGCAGCCCCCCTGGGACTAGCTTTGAGCAGTTCTTC. Amino acid sequence: CASSPPGTSFEQFF.

This clone has only one observation. The rearrangement joins TRBV28 to TRBJ2-7; D unresolved. Looked up from germline, CDR1 is MDHEN and CDR2 is SYDVKM. This CDR3 region has 14 residues. Trimming removed 4 bases at V and 0 bases at J, with 10 bases between. The CDR3 loop reads CASSSPSLSYEQYF. The CDR3 DNA reads TGTGCCAGCAGTTCCCCAAGCCTCTCCTACGAGCAGTACTTC.

The chain carries TRBV2 and TRBJ1-2; D possibly corresponds to TRBD1 (6 bases). Germline V gene sequence: CDR1 SNHLY, CDR2 FYNNEI. The V end was cut by 4 bases, the J end by 7 bases, with 10 bases between. The length of the CDR3 is 12 residues. CDR3 protein: CASSVDSPGYTF. CDR3 sequence (DNA): TGTGCCAGCAGTGTGGACAGTCCTGGCTACACCTTC. Full variable domain (remainder filled in from reference TRBV2 and TRBJ1-2): EPEVTQTPSHQVTQMGQEVILRCVPISNHLYFYWYRQILGQKVEFLVSFYNNEISEKSEIFDDQFSVERPDGSNFTLKIRSTKLEDSAMYFCASSVDSPGYTFGSGTRLTVV.

This rearrangement joins TRBV14 to TRBJ2-1, with D maybe TRBD2 (5 bases). CDR3 length equals 12 residues. Germline lookup yields CDR1 SGHDN and CDR2 FVKESK. V dropped 4 bases and J dropped 13 bases, with 14 bases sitting between them. CDR3 nucleotide sequence: TGTGCCAGCAGCCCAAAAAGAACTAGACAGTTCTTC. It encodes CASSPKRTRQFF.

This clone was observed a single time. The genes are TRBV14 and TRBJ2-7; the match to TRBD2 covers 8 bases. The CDR3 totals 14 residues. V shed 1 base, J shed 3 bases, and the junction held 2 bases outside the gene matches. Germline CDR1 reads SGHDN; CDR2 reads FVKESK. CDR3 in DNA: TGTGCCAGCAGCCAAGCCCTAGCGGGCTACGAGCAGTACTTC. Protein sequence: CASSQALAGYEQYF.